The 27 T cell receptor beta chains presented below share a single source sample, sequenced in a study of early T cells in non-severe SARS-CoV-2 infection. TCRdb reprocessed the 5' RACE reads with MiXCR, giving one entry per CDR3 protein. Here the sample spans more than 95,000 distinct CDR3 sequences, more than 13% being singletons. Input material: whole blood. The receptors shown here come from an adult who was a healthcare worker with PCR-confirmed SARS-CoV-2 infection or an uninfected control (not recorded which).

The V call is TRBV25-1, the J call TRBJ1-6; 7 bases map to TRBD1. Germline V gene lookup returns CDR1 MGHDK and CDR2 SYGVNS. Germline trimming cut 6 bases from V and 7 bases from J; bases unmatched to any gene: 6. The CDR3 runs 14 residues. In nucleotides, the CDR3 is TGTGCCAGCAGGGGGCCAGGGGGGAATTCACCCCTCCACTTT. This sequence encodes CASRGPGGNSPLHF.

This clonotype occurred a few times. CDR3: CSVGGTAIGYTF. In nucleotides, the CDR3 is TGCAGCGTTGGCGGGACAGCAATTGGCTACACCTTC. The chain links TRBV29-1 to TRBJ1-2; the match to TRBD1 covers 7 bases. In germline, CDR1 is SQVTM, CDR2 ANQGSEA. V shed 4 bases and J 7 bases; nucleotides not matched to a gene: 6. CDR3 size: 12 residues.

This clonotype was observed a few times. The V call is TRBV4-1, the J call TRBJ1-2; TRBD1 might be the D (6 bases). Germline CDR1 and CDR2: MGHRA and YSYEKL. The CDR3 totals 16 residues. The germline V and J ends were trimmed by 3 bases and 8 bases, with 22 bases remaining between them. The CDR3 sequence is CASSQGRTDSIAGYTF. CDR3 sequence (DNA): TGCGCCAGCAGCCAGGGTCGGACAGACTCAATAGCGGGCTACACCTTC.

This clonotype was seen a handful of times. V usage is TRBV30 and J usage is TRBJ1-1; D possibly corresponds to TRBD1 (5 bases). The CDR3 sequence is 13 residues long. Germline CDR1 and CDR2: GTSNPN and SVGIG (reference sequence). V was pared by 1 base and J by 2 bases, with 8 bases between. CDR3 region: CAWSGQPNTEAFF. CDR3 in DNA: TGTGCCTGGAGTGGACAGCCTAACACTGAAGCTTTCTTT.

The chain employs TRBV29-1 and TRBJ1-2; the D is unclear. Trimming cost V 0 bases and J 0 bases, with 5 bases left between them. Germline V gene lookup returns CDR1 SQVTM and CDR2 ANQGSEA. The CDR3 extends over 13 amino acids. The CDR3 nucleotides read TGCAGCGTTGAAGATCAGTCTAACTATGGCTACACCTTC. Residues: CSVEDQSNYGYTF.

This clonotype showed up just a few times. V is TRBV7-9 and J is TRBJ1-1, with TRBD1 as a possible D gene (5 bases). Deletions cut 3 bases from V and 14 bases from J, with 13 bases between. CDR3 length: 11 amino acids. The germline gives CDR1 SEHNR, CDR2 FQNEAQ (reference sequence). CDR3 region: CASSFIGHQFF. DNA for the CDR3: TGTGCCAGCAGCTTTATCGGACACCAGTTCTTT.

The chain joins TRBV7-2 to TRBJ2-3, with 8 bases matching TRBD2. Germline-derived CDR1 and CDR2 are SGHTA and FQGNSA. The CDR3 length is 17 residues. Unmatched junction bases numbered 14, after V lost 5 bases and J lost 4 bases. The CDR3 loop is CASSLRSIAAGADTQYF. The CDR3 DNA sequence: TGTGCCAGCAGCCTACGCTCGATAGCAGCGGGGGCAGATACGCAGTATTTT.

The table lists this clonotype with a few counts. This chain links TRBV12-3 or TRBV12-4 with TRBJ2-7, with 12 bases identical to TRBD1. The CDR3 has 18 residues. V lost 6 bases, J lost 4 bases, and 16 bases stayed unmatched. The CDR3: CASSDRDRGRLGGYEQYF. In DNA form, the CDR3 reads TGTGCCAGCAGCGACCGGGACAGGGGGCGACTAGGAGGTTACGAGCAGTACTTC.

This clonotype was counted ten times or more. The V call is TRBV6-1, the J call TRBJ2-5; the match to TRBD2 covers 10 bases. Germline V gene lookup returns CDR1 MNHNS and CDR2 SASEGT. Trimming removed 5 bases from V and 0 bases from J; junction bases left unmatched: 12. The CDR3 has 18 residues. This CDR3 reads CASSTGTSAVLYQETQYF. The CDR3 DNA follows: TGTGCCAGCAGTACCGGGACTAGCGCGGTATTGTACCAAGAGACCCAGTACTTC.

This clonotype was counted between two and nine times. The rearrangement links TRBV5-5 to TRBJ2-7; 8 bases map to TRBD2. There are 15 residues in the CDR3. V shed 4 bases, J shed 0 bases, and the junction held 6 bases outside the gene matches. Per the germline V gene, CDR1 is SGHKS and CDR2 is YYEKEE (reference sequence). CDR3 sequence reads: CASSVSGGLSYEQYF. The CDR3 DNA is TGTGCCAGCAGCGTAAGCGGGGGACTCTCCTACGAGCAGTACTTC.

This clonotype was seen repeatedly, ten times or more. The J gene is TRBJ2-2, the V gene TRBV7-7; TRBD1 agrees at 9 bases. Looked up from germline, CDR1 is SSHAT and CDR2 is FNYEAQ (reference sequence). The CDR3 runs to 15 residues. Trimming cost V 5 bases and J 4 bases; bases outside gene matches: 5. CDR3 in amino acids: CASSPGTGSTGELFF. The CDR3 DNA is TGTGCCAGCAGCCCCGGGACAGGGAGCACCGGGGAGCTGTTTTTT.

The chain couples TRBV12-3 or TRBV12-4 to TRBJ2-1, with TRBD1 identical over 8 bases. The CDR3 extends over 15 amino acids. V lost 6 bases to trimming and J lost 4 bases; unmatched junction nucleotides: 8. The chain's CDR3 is CASRKGQGLYNEQFF. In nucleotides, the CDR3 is TGTGCCAGCAGGAAAGGACAGGGCCTTTACAATGAGCAGTTCTTC.

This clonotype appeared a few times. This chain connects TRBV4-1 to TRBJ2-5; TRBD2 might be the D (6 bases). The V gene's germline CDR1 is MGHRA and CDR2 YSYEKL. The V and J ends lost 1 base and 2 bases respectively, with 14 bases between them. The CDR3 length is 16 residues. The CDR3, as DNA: TGCGCCAGCAGCCAAGCCGGGACTCCGGGGCAAGAGACCCAGTACTTC. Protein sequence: CASSQAGTPGQETQYF.

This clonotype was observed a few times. Here the CDR3 reads CASSDSPGTGIGYTF. For the CDR3, the DNA is TGTGCCAGCAGTGACTCCCCCGGGACAGGGATCGGCTACACCTTC. The chain uses TRBV6-4 and TRBJ1-2; TRBD1 matches 9 bases. Germline values: CDR1 MRHNA, CDR2 SNTAGT. The CDR3 consists of 15 residues. The J segment lost 8 bases and the V segment lost 0 bases, leaving 7 bases of the junction unmatched.

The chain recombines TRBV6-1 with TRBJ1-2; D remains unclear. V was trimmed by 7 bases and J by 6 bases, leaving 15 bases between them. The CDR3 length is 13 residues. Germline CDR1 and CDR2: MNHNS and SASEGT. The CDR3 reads CASNNPTAHGYTF. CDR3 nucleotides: TGTGCCAGCAACAACCCCACCGCGCATGGCTACACCTTC.

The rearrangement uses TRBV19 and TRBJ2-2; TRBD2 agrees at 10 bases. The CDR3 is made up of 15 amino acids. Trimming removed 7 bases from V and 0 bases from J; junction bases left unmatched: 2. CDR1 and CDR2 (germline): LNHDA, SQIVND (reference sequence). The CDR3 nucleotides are TGTGCCAGTACGGGACTAGCGACGAACACCGGGGAGCTGTTTTTT. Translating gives CASTGLATNTGELFF. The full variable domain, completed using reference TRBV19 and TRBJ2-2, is DGGITQSPKYLFRKEGQNVTLSCEQNLNHDAMYWYRQDPGQGLRLIYYSQIVNDFQKGDIAEGYSVSREKKESFPLTVTSAQKNPTAFYLCASTGLATNTGELFFGEGSRLTVL.

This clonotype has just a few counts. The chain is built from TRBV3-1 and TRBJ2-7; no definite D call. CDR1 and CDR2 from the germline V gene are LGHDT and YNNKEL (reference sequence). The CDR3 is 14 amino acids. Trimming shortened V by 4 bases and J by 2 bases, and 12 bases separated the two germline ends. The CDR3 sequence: CASSLFTLTYEQYF. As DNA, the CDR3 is TGTGCCAGCAGCCTTTTTACGTTAACCTACGAGCAGTACTTC.

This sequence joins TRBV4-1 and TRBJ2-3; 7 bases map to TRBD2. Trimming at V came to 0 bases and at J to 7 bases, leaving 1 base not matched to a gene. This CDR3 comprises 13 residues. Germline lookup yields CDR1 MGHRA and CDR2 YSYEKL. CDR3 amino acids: CASSQERGYTQYF. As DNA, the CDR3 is TGCGCCAGCAGCCAAGAGCGGGGGTATACGCAGTATTTT.

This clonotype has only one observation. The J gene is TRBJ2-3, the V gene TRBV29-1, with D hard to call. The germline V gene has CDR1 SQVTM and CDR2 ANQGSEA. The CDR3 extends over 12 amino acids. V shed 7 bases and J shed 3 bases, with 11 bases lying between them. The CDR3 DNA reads TGCAGCGGAGAAGTGGGGACAGATACGCAGTATTTT. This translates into CSGEVGTDTQYF.

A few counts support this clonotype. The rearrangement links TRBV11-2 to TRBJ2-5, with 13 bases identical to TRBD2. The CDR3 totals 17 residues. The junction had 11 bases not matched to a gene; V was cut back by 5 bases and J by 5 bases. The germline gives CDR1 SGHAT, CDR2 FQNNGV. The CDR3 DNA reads TGTGCCAGCAGCCTAGCTTCCGGGACTAGCGGGGTGGAGACCCAGTACTTC. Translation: CASSLASGTSGVETQYF.

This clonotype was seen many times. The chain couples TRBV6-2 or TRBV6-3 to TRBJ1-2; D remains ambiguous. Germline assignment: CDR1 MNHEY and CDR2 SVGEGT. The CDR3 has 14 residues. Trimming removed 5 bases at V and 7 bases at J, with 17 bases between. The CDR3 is CASSRLVGYGGYTF. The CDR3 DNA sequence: TGTGCCAGCAGTCGCTTAGTCGGATACGGTGGCTACACCTTC.

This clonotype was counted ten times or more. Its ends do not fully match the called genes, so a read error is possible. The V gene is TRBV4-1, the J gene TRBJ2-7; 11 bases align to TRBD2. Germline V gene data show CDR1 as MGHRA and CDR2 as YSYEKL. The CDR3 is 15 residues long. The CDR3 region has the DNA TGCGCCAGCCGCCAAGATAGCGGGGGGGCGAACGAGCAGTACTTC. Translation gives CASRQDSGGANEQYF.

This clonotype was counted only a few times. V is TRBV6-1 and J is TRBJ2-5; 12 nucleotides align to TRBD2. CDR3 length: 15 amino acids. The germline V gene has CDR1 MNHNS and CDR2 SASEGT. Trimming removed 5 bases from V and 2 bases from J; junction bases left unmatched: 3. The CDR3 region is CASSTGLAGQETQYF. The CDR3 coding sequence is TGTGCCAGCAGTACCGGACTAGCGGGGCAAGAGACCCAGTACTTC.

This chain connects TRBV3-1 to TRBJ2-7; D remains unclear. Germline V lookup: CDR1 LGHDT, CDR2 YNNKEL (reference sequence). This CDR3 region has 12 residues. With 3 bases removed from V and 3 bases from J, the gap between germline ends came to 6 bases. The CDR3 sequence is CASSQGFYEQYF. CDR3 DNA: TGTGCCAGCAGCCAGGGATTCTACGAGCAGTACTTC.

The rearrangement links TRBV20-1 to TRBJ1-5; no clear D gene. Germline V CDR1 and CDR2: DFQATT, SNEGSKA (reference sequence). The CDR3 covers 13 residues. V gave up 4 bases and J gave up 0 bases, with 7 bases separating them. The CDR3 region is CSAMDLSNQPQHF. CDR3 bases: TGCAGTGCTATGGACCTTAGCAATCAGCCCCAGCATTTT.

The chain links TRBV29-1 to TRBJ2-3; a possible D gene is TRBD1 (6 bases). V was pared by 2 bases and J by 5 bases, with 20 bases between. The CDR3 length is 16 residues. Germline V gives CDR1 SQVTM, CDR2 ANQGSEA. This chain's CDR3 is CSVEIPGGATLDTQYF. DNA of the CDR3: TGCAGCGTTGAAATCCCTGGGGGCGCCACCTTAGATACGCAGTATTTT.

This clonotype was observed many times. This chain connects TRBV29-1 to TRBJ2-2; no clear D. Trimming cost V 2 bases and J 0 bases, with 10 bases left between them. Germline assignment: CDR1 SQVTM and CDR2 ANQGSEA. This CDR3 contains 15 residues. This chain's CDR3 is CSVELWQSNTGELFF. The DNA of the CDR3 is TGCAGCGTTGAACTATGGCAATCGAACACCGGGGAGCTGTTTTTT.